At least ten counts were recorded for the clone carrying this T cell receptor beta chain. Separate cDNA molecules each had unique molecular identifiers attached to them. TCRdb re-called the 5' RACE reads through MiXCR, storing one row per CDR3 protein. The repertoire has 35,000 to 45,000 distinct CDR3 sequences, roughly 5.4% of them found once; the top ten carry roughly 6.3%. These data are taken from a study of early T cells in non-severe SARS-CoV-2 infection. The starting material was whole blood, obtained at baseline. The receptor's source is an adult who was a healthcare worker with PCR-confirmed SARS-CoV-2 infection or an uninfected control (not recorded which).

The CDR3 DNA is TGTGCCAGCAGCCTCGAGAGGACAGGGGGCGAGACCCAGTACTTC. Protein sequence: CASSLERTGGETQYF. The V and J genes are TRBV13 and TRBJ2-5; 11 nucleotides match TRBD1. The V and J ends lost 5 bases and 5 bases, in that order; junction bases with no gene match: 7. Germline CDR1 PRHDT, CDR2 FYEKMQ (reference sequence). The length of the CDR3 is 15 residues.